A single T cell receptor beta chain is shown here with its context. This clonotype was observed a handful of times. Its antigen is currently not known. No base qualities exist here, and no much larger clone lies one base off it. CDR1 is given as MNHNS and CDR2 as SASEGT, both from the germline V gene. The CDR3 numbers 15 residues from cysteine through phenylalanine. Only the CDR3 part of the read is kept: 45 bases, read in frame from the first base. The V end gives up 3 bases and the J end 11 bases, leaving 15 bases in the junction not matched to a gene. The data are from a study of blood T cells in healthy people across ages (dated by TCRdb to between 2014 and 2017). Study-wide context: Template switching captured roughly one uniquely barcoded TCR beta cDNA molecule per two T cells in model experiments. The study measured age-related changes in TCR beta repertoire diversity using deep sequencing normalized with unique cDNA molecular identifiers. To avoid experimental bias, donors of different ages were randomly spread across the sequencing lanes. For two donors (one aged 18 to 30 and one aged 80 or older), the study analyzed two additional independent replicas of 1 million unique cDNA reads from the same blood draw. Four age groups were formed from the donors: young (average roughly 15 years), middle-aged (approximately 41), aged (62) and long-lived (82).

Libraries were prepared through 5' RACE. The sequencing machine was an Illumina HiSeq 2500. A second PCR of about 7 to 12 cycles was performed with a sample-barcoded 5' primer and a J-beta primer mix. A template-switch 5' adaptor carrying 12 random nucleotides introduced a unique molecular identifier onto each TCR beta cDNA molecule. Each sample yielded at least 2.5 million CDR3-containing paired-end reads. First-strand cDNA was synthesized from all RNA with the Mint cDNA synthesis kit, primed by a TRBC-specific oligonucleotide. After uracil-DNA glycosylase treatment, a first 18-cycle PCR used universal primers M1SS and BC2_uni_R on all cDNA. The paper's processing steps were these. Normalization of each sample was performed by random selection of 1 million high-quality reads, each carrying a distinct molecular identifier. Instead of being binned into consensus sequences, reads with shared molecular identifiers were discarded. MiTCR, run with a Q25 quality threshold and the strictest error-elimination algorithm, handled CDR3 identification, clonotype clustering and error correction. A nonparametric unseen species model with Euler transformation was used to estimate lower-bound total TCR beta diversity. TCRdb reanalyzed the raw reads on its own, using fastp at Q25 for trimming and MiXCR for clone calling, and kept in-frame beta chains. Each entry merges the rows of one CDR3 protein and shows their most common DNA and genes. The authors' filters were not applied to this entry. For this sample there are more than 800,000 distinct CDR3 sequences; more than 25% appear just once. Jointly, the top ten make up 17% of the sample.

General findings and caveats noted by the study authors: The long-lived group showed more naive CD4+ T cells, fewer expanded clones and increased TCR diversity than the aged group, suggesting age selection. Because donor CMV infection status was unknown, age-related changes in expanded clonotypes were potentially confounded. A strong correlation was found between observed TCR beta diversity and the percentage of naive T cells measured by flow cytometry. Estimates of total diversity from one million sequenced T cells were regarded as lower bounds and underestimates. Since profiling was done on bulk unsorted PBMCs, naive and antigen-experienced compartments could not be conclusively compared. Observed TCR beta diversity per million T cells fell roughly linearly with age, and a significant reduction was already apparent by age around 39.

The 39 donors, aged about 6 to 95 years, were systemically healthy Caucasian individuals from Russia. Each donor gave 8 to 10 milliliters of peripheral blood, drawn into EDTA-treated Vacutainer tubes. Ficoll-Paque density-gradient centrifugation was used to isolate PBMCs, with at least 6.5 million per sample. Total RNA was extracted from PBMCs with Trizol reagent, with at least 6 micrograms obtained per sample. Naive CD45RAhigh/CD27high T cell percentages were measured by flow cytometry on a PBMC aliquot from every donor. The rearranged segments are TRBV6-1 and TRBJ2-5; TRBD2 aligns with 7 central bases. This TCR came from a woman of 80 years or more in good health. Sequenced material: blood. The CDR3 protein: CASSDRPGGIVEQYF. The DNA sequence reads TGTGCCAGCAGTGACCGCCCCGGGGGGATCGTTGAGCAGTACTTC.